This T cell receptor beta chain was identified during a study of spatial heterogeneity in lung cancer. Study summary: Alpha-chain detections were consistently fewer than beta-chain detections among the sequences. The study observed each unique TCR and UMI combination more than ten times on average in raw reads.

Single TCR cDNA molecules each had their own unique molecular identifier. MiXCR, applied by TCRdb to the 5' RACE reads, yields one record per CDR3 protein. The sample has about 35,000 distinct CDR3 sequences, 3.1% seen once. By proportion, this clonotype is large (0.1 to 1%). J was trimmed by 6 bases and V by 3 bases; bases with no gene match: 4. There are 13 residues in the CDR3. Germline-derived CDR1 and CDR2 are KGHDR and SFDVKD. Time point of the sample: sample taken at primary tumor resection. Unsorted whole RNA from tumor, nontumor lung or frozen PBMC underwent sequencing. The chain couples TRBV24-1 to TRBJ2-7; 7 nucleotides line up with TRBD1. This sample comprised normal lung tissue next to the tumor, obtained at surgery. This clonotype was obtained from a male donor with early-stage non-small cell lung cancer. This CDR3 is CATSDLTGIEQYF. DNA for the CDR3: TGTGCCACCAGTGATCTGACAGGGATCGAGCAGTACTTC.